This record covers a single TCR beta chain. The sample belongs to a study of blood T cell repertoires in COVID-19. Turning to the study itself: The United States, Italy and Spain were the sources of the acute and convalescent COVID-19 samples. T cells, B-cell-depleted T cells, or PBMCs supplied cDNA or gDNA.

Per germline, CDR1 MNHEY and CDR2 SVGAGI. With 6 bases removed from V and 9 bases from J, the gap between germline ends came to 9 bases. The CDR3 contains 12 residues. Sequencing was performed with immunoSEQ multiplex PCR; in TCRdb, only in-frame clones are kept and a portion is missing. The sample lists over 200,000 clones, 70% to 85% occurring once. Participant age was about 18 to 89 years, and participants resided in about 25 US areas. Clinical histories supplied by participants themselves formed the basis of cohort assignment. The TCR comes from a man in his sixties who had recovered from COVID-19. Sequenced input: PBMCs or T cells enriched from blood (not recorded which). V and J are TRBV6-5 and TRBJ1-6; D might be TRBD1 (6 bases). The CDR3 coding sequence is TGTGCCAGCAGCTCAGGGGTTTCACCCCTCCACTTT. Its translation: CASSSGVSPLHF.